Reported below is one TCR beta chain. What it binds is not known. Sequenced by immunoSEQ multiplex PCR; TCRdb stores in-frame clones only, minus some. Of fewer than 90,000 clones detected, just over 90% appear once; the ten largest clones hold 11%. CDR1 LNHNV and CDR2 YYDKDF come from the germline V gene (reference sequence). The V end was cut by 1 base, the J end by 8 bases, with 9 bases between. This CDR3 is built from 13 residues. These data come from a study of T cell responses to AZD1222 COVID-19 vaccine. Points from the study as a whole: Clonal diversity was possibly underestimated, and white British individuals and females predominated among donors.

This clonotype originated in an adult who received the AZD1222 COVID-19 vaccine. Sequencing was performed on peripheral blood, taken 28 days after the second AZD1222 dose. The V call is TRBV15, the J call TRBJ2-1; D unresolved. The CDR3 region is CATSRVPSHEQFF. CDR3 in DNA: TGTGCCACCAGCAGAGTTCCCTCCCATGAGCAGTTCTTC.